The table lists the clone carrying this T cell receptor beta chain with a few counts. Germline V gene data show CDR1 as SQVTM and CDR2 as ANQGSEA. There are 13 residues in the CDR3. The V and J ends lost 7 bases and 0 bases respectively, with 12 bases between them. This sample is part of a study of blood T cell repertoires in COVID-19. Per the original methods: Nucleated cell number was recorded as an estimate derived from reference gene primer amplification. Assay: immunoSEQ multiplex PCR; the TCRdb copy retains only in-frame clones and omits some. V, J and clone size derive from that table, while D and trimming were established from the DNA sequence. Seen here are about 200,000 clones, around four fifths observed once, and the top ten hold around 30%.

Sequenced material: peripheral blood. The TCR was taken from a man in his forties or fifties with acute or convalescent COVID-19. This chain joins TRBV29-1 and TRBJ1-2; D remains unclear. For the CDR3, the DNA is TGCAGCGCACTCCGGGGAGCTAACTATGGCTACACCTTC. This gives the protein CSALRGANYGYTF.